The present TCR beta chain was sequenced within a study of T-cell reconstitution after alpha-beta-depleted transplantation in children. Researchers prepared the TCRbeta library using unique molecular identifiers, the study reports. TCRdb called the PCR reads again in MiXCR, with one record for every CDR3 protein. The profile shows some 600,000 distinct CDR3 sequences, under 15% of them singletons. This clonotype has only a few counts. Its antigen is as yet unknown. Germline assignment: CDR1 SQVTM and CDR2 ANQGSEA. V was cut by 7 bases and J by 3 bases, with 17 bases left in between. This CDR3 spans 14 amino acids. Whole-study findings and limits: T-cell counts and diversity at one year post-transplant came mainly from newly produced T cells.

The TCR was taken from a male patient aged 10 to 17 who had a stem cell transplant for acute myeloid leukemia, so the T cells may come from the graft donor. The specimen comprised PBMCs, mostly from graft donor cells, sampled 360 days after TCRalphabeta/CD19-depleted stem cell transplant. The gene calls are TRBV29-1 and TRBJ2-3; D is possibly TRBD1 or TRBD2 (5 bases each). The CDR3 DNA follows: TGCAGCGGTCGGGACGAACGAGGGACAGATACGCAGTATTTT. Protein product: CSGRDERGTDTQYF.